A selection of T cell receptor beta chains follows, all from one sample in a study of blood T cell repertoires in COVID-19. TCRdb's table, derived via immunoSEQ multiplex PCR, lists solely in-frame clones and lacks some. The data show approximately 300,000 clones, about 89% seen once. Sequences were obtained from PBMCs or T cells enriched from blood (not recorded which). These receptors were collected from a woman aged 18-35 years who had recovered from COVID-19. CDR3s include the opening cysteine and the closing phenylalanine or tryptophan. D genes are given only for firm matches. Clone size is given for some rows only: seen once, a few or many times, or a class if the clone is expanded.

>TRBD2|TRBV5-1|TRBJ2-2|-
TGCGCCAGCAGCTTGGGGACTCGCGGGGGGACGAACACCGGGGAGCTGTTTTTT
CASSLGTRGGTNTGELFF
>-|TRBV10-3|TRBJ2-7|-
TGTGCCATCAGTGAGTCAGGGAGACACCAACTCTACGAGCAGTACTTC
CAISESGRHQLYEQYF
>TRBD1|TRBV27|TRBJ1-5|-
TGTGCCTCAGGGGGGACCCGGGTGAGTCAGCCCCAGCATTTT
CASGGTRVSQPQHF
>TRBD1|TRBV6-5|TRBJ2-7|-
TGTGCCAGCAGTTTTAGGACAGGCCAATACGAGCAGTACTTC
CASSFRTGQYEQYF
>-|TRBV5-1|TRBJ2-1|-
TGCGCCAGCAGCAGGGGACTGGAGCACCCTGAGCAGTTCTTC
CASSRGLEHPEQFF
>-|TRBV5-4|TRBJ2-5|few
TGTGCCAGCAGCTTCCTGGGGGACACCTATAATCAAGAGACCCAGTACTTC
CASSFLGDTYNQETQYF
>TRBD1|TRBV7-9|TRBJ2-7|-
TGTGCCAGCAGCTTAACAGGGGGTGTAATTTACGAGCAGTACTTC
CASSLTGGVIYEQYF
>-|TRBV12-3/TRBV12-4|TRBJ1-2|-
TGTGCCAGCGGGCTCTATGGCTACACCTTC
CASGLYGYTF
>-|TRBV6-5|TRBJ1-4|-
TGTGCCAGCAGTTACTCGGGGGCAGGGAAAAGGGAAAAACTGTTTTTT
CASSYSGAGKREKLFF
>-|TRBV5-6|TRBJ2-1|-
TGTGCCAGCAGCTTGTACGGCTCCTACAATGAGCAGTTCTTC
CASSLYGSYNEQFF
>-|TRBV4-3|TRBJ2-1|-
TGCGCCAGCAGCCAACTTCCGGGGAGTTCCAATGAGCAGTTCTTC
CASSQLPGSSNEQFF
>-|TRBV5-1|TRBJ2-7|-
TGCGCCAGCAGCTTGGGGTTCGGTAGCTACGAGCAGTACTTC
CASSLGFGSYEQYF
>-|TRBV30|TRBJ1-4|-
TGTGCCTGGACCGGGTCGACTAATGAAAAACTGTTTTTT
CAWTGSTNEKLFF
>-|TRBV14|TRBJ1-1|once
TGTGCCAGCAGCCAAGTCGGGGGGCTCGGGACTGAAGCTTTCTTT
CASSQVGGLGTEAFF
>-|TRBV7-2|TRBJ1-4|-
TGTGCCAGCACCCAGAGACAGCACGAAAAACTGTTTTTT
CASTQRQHEKLFF
>-|TRBV18|TRBJ1-1|-
TGTGCCAGCTCACCAACGCAGGGTCGGACTGAAGCTTTCTTT
CASSPTQGRTEAFF
>TRBD1|TRBV5-1|TRBJ2-2|-
TGCGCCAGCAGCTGGGACAGGGGATACACCGGGGAGCTGTTTTTT
CASSWDRGYTGELFF
>TRBD1|TRBV30|TRBJ1-5|-
TGTGCCTGGTCCGGACCCCCCGGGACAGGGGGCGGGTATAGCAATCAGCCCCAGCATTTT
CAWSGPPGTGGGYSNQPQHF
>TRBD1|TRBV3-1/TRBV3-2|TRBJ2-7|-
TGTGCCAGCAGCCAAGAAAGGGGGCGGGCCTTCTCCTACGAGCAGTACTTC
CASSQERGRAFSYEQYF
>TRBD1|TRBV18|TRBJ1-5|-
TGTGCCAGCTCACCGACAGGGAATCAGCCCCAGCATTTT
CASSPTGNQPQHF
>-|TRBV19|TRBJ1-5|-
TGTGCCAGCAGCCGCGCAAATGAGGTGGGCAATCAGCCCCAGCATTTT
CASSRANEVGNQPQHF
>-|TRBV9|TRBJ1-1|-
TGTGCCAGCACCTCGGGGGGAGGGGCCCGGGGCACTGAAGCTTTCTTT
CASTSGGGARGTEAFF
>-|TRBV19|TRBJ2-6|-
TGTGCCAGTAGTATAGTTATGGGGGGTACGGCTGGGGCCAACGTCCTGACTTTC
CASSIVMGGTAGANVLTF
>-|TRBV4-2|TRBJ1-2|-
TGTGCCAGCAGCCAATCGGAGGCCAATACAGTTTTTGGCTACACCTTC
CASSQSEANTVFGYTF
>-|TRBV19|TRBJ1-6|-
TGTGCCAGTAGTACGATTACAGGGAGCTCCTATAATTCACCCCTCCACTTT
CASSTITGSSYNSPLHF
>-|TRBV6-2/TRBV6-3|TRBJ2-7|-
TGTGCCAGCAGTTACGGCGGGACGAAGCAGTACTTC
CASSYGGTKQYF